These 18 T cell receptor beta chains share one sample of origin, sequenced in a study of blood T cell repertoires in COVID-19 (TCRdb year 2020). Library creation used the immunoSEQ multiplex PCR assay. The source is immuneACCESS, and TCRdb retained only in-frame sequences with V and J called. Part of the clones is not carried over; for the studies checked, unresolved V genes explain less than half of this, and the remainder is unexplained. Present in this sample are 210,000 or so clones, about 90% of which were seen just once. 10% to 11% of the sample goes to the ten largest clones. What was sequenced was PBMCs or T cells enriched from blood (not recorded which). Receptor source: a man aged 25-45 years who had recovered from COVID-19.

V gene TRBV5-1 combines with J gene TRBJ1-6; 9 nucleotides line up with TRBD1. Looked up from germline, CDR1 is SGHRS and CDR2 is YFSETQ. Trimming took 0 bases from V and 15 from J; bases not matched to a gene: 4. The CDR3 extends over 13 amino acids. The CDR3 protein is CASSLGTGEFLHF. As DNA, the CDR3 is TGCGCCAGCAGCTTGGGGACAGGGGAATTCCTCCACTTT.

The rearrangement links TRBV7-2 to TRBJ2-7, with 11 bases fitting TRBD2. Germline trimming cut 5 bases from V and 7 bases from J; bases unmatched to any gene: 10. Germline assignment: CDR1 SGHTA and CDR2 FQGNSA. The CDR3 has 15 residues. This CDR3 is CASSPLAGGRREQYF. The CDR3 nucleotides read TGTGCCAGCAGCCCTTTAGCGGGGGGGCGCCGGGAGCAGTACTTC.

This chain links TRBV4-2 with TRBJ2-3, with 8 bases aligning to TRBD2. With V trimmed by 4 bases and J by 2 bases, 11 bases remained unmatched. Germline CDR1 LGHNA, CDR2 YNFKEQ. The CDR3 sequence is 17 residues long. The CDR3 sequence: CASSPAKGSGNTDTQYF. CDR3 bases: TGTGCCAGCAGCCCGGCCAAAGGTAGCGGGAACACAGATACGCAGTATTTT.

The V and J genes are TRBV6-2 or TRBV6-3 and TRBJ1-2; 9 nucleotides match TRBD1. This CDR3 has 16 amino acids. Germline V gives CDR1 MNHEY, CDR2 SVGEGT. Trimming removed 4 bases from V and 6 bases from J; junction bases left unmatched: 12. CDR3 protein: CASSSPSGTGWNGYTF. The DNA of the CDR3 is TGTGCCAGCAGTTCTCCTTCCGGGACAGGGTGGAATGGCTACACCTTC.

The chain is built from TRBV27 and TRBJ1-2, with 8 bases that match TRBD1. CDR1 is MNHEY and CDR2 is SMNVEV in the germline V gene (reference sequence). Germline trimming cut 4 bases from V and 8 bases from J; bases unmatched to any gene: 6. This CDR3 region has 13 residues. Written as DNA, the CDR3 is TGTGCCAGCAGTTCTCCGACAGGGGAAGGCTACACCTTC. It translates to CASSSPTGEGYTF.

This clone has only a few counts. The genes are TRBV5-1 and TRBJ2-7, with TRBD2 matching over 10 bases. V shed 2 bases, J shed 7 bases, and the junction held 6 bases outside the gene matches. The CDR3 totals 14 residues. Germline V CDR1 and CDR2: SGHRS, YFSETQ. For the CDR3, the DNA is TGCGCCAGCAGCTTTGTAGCGGGAGGCCCAGAGCAGTACTTC. It codes for CASSFVAGGPEQYF.

The CDR3 is CASTSGNGYTF. As DNA, the CDR3 is TGTGCCAGTACTTCCGGGAATGGCTACACCTTC. The chain has TRBV6-5 and TRBJ1-2; D remains unclear. This CDR3 has 11 amino acids. Trimming took off 9 bases at V and 6 bases at J, with 11 bases between the two ends. Germline assignment: CDR1 MNHEY and CDR2 SVGAGI.

Concerning this clone itself: A read error may account for a junction end that differs from germline. The chain couples TRBV4-1 to TRBJ2-1; D is possibly TRBD1 (5 bases). The germline V gene has CDR1 MGHRA and CDR2 YSYEKL. The CDR3 totals 14 residues. CDR3 sequence: CPSSRPFKGNEQFF. The CDR3 DNA reads as TGCCCCAGCAGCCGACCCTTTAAGGGGAATGAGCAGTTCTTC.

This rearrangement joins TRBV7-2 to TRBJ1-1; perhaps TRBD1 as D (5 bases). Germline V gives CDR1 SGHTA, CDR2 FQGNSA. The ends were cut back, 3 bases at V and 8 bases at J, with 19 bases in the middle. This CDR3 spans 15 amino acids. CDR3 bases: TGTGCCAGCAGCTTTCCGGACACCGCTATCGTGGAAGCTTTCTTT. This gives the protein CASSFPDTAIVEAFF.

This clone was detected a few times. The chain is built from TRBV24-1 and TRBJ2-3; unclear D gene. This CDR3 comprises 13 residues. Germline values: CDR1 KGHDR, CDR2 SFDVKD. Trimming took 7 bases from V and 6 from J, leaving 13 bases between them. The CDR3 DNA sequence: TGTGCCACCAGCCAGAGGCCGACGGATACGCAGTATTTT. It translates to CATSQRPTDTQYF.

The V call is TRBV7-2, the J call TRBJ1-1; TRBD1 matches at 9 bases. Germline V gene lookup returns CDR1 SGHTA and CDR2 FQGNSA. The J segment lost 5 bases and the V segment lost 5 bases, leaving 6 bases of the junction unmatched. This CDR3 has 14 amino acids. For the CDR3, the DNA is TGTGCCAGCAGCCGCCGACAGGGGGGGACTGAAGCTTTCTTT. This sequence encodes CASSRRQGGTEAFF.

This rearrangement joins TRBV6-5 to TRBJ2-1, with 8 bases lining up with TRBD1. Per germline, CDR1 MNHEY and CDR2 SVGAGI. Trimming cost V 4 bases and J 7 bases; bases outside gene matches: 9. The CDR3 sequence is 15 residues long. The DNA of the CDR3 is TGTGCCAGCAGTTCCCCAGGGGGCGCGATGAATGAGCAGTTCTTC. Amino acid sequence: CASSSPGGAMNEQFF.

The V gene is TRBV11-2, the J gene TRBJ1-4; D is undetermined. Per germline, CDR1 SGHAT and CDR2 FQNNGV. Trimming left V 6 bases short and J 8 bases short, with 13 bases between. This CDR3 region has 13 residues. The CDR3 nucleotides read TGTGCCAGCAGTCACCCCGGGTGGGAAAAACTGTTTTTT. Translating gives CASSHPGWEKLFF.

In the case of this clone: One junction end does not reproduce the germline sequence, and a read error may be involved. The CDR3: CASFREARRPNF. In DNA form, the CDR3 reads TGTGCCAGTTTCCGGGAGGCACGCCGTCCAAACTTC. The gene calls are TRBV28 and TRBJ2-7, with 7 bases that match TRBD2. Germline V gene data show CDR1 as MDHEN and CDR2 as SYDVKM. This CDR3 spans 12 amino acids. The entire variable domain, with the rest obtained from reference TRBV28 and TRBJ2-7, is as follows: DVKVTQSSRYLVKRTGEKVFLECVQDMDHENMFWYRQDPGLGLRLIYFSYDVKMKEKGDIPEGYSVSREKKERFSLILESASTNQTSMYLCASFREARRPNFGPGTRLTVT.

This clone was counted a single time. This rearrangement joins TRBV19 to TRBJ1-2; TRBD1 matches 8 bases. Trimming cost V 5 bases and J 6 bases; bases outside gene matches: 11. The CDR3 contains 15 residues. The germline gives CDR1 LNHDA, CDR2 SQIVND (reference sequence). The CDR3 region is CASSADRGYSDGYTF. For the CDR3, the DNA is TGTGCCAGTAGTGCCGACAGGGGTTATTCTGATGGCTACACCTTC.

The chain has TRBV7-2 and TRBJ1-3; tentatively, D is TRBD1 (6 bases). The CDR3 length is 15 residues. The V end lost 2 bases, the J end lost 4 bases, and 12 bases lay between the germline ends. Germline V CDR1 and CDR2: SGHTA, FQGNSA. The CDR3 bases are TGTGCCAGCAGCTTACCCAGGGGACAAGGAAACACCATATATTTT. Amino acids: CASSLPRGQGNTIYF.

This clone appeared a single time. The chain joins TRBV7-6 to TRBJ2-7; D remains unclear. The germline V and J ends were trimmed by 0 bases and 2 bases, with 8 bases remaining between them. Germline assignment: CDR1 SGHVS and CDR2 FNYEAQ. The CDR3 extends over 14 amino acids. CDR3 in DNA: TGTGCCAGCAGCTTAGCCGCGATCCCCTACGAGCAGTACTTC. Translated, it gives CASSLAAIPYEQYF. The complete variable domain, with remaining parts taken from reference TRBV7-6 and TRBJ2-7, reads GAGVSQSPRYKVTKRGQDVALRCDPISGHVSLYWYRQALGQGPEFLTYFNYEAQQDKSGLPNDRFSAERPEGSISTLTIQRTEQRDSAMYRCASSLAAIPYEQYFGPGTRLTVT.

The chain employs TRBV18 and TRBJ2-6, with 7 positions matching TRBD1. Germline lookup yields CDR1 KGHSH and CDR2 LQKENI. With 3 bases clipped from V and 0 bases from J, the junction kept 8 bases outside the gene matches. This CDR3 has 18 amino acids. The CDR3 DNA reads as TGTGCCAGCTCACCTACAGAGGGGGCCTTCTCTGGGGCCAACGTCCTGACTTTC. Amino acids: CASSPTEGAFSGANVLTF. Looking up the rest from reference TRBV18 and TRBJ2-6 gives the full variable domain: NAGVMQNPRHLVRRRGQEARLRCSPMKGHSHVYWYRQLPEEGLKFMVYLQKENIIDESGMPKERFSAEFPKEGPSILRIQQVVRGDSAAYFCASSPTEGAFSGANVLTFGAGSRLTVL.